This TCR beta chain was retrieved from a study of cytomegalovirus exposure and HLA in healthy donors. Findings and caveats of the study: Most CMV-associated TCR beta chains appeared HLA-restricted in a later analysis. Earlier analysis found most TCR beta V segments productive about 87% or about 30% of the time.

This CDR3 contains 15 residues. Trimming pared 6 bases from V and 0 bases from J, leaving 12 bases between. In germline, CDR1 is MNHEY, CDR2 SMNVEV (reference sequence). About this clone: Its specificity is unknown.

With 60 Vbeta and 13 Jbeta primers, the PCR was carried out. Using immunoSEQ multiplex PCR, the repertoire was profiled, and TCRdb retains in-frame clones only, with some absent. Of 150,000 to 200,000 clones in the sample, approximately 75% were seen once. The J gene is TRBJ1-5, the V gene TRBV27, with D tentatively TRBD1 (5 bases). The sequenced sample consisted of PBMCs. This TCR was recovered from a woman between 18 and 30 years old in good health and CMV-seronegative. The CDR3 DNA sequence: TGTGCCAGCAGCCCCGGGGGGTATAGCAATCAGCCCCAGCATTTT. Translated: CASSPGGYSNQPQHF.